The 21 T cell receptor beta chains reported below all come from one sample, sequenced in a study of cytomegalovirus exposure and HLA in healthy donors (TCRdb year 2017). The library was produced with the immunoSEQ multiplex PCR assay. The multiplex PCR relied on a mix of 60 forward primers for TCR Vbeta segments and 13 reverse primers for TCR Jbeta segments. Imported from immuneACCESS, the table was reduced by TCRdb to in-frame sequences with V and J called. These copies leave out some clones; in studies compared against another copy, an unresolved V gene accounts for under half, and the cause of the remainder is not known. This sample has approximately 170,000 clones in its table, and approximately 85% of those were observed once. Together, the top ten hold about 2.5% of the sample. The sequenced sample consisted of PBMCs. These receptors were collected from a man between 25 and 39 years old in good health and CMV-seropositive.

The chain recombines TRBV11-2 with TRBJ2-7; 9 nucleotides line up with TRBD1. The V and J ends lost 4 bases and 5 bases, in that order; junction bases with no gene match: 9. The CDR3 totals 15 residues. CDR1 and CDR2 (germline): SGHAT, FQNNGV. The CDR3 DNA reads TGTGCCAGCAGCTCCCTGACAGGGGGTCAAGACGAGCAGTACTTC. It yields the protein CASSSLTGGQDEQYF.

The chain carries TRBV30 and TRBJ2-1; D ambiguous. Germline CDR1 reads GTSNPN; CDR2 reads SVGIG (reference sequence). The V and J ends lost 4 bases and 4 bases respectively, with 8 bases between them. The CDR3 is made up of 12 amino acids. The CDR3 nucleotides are TGTGCCTGGAATAAAATATACAATGAGCAGTTCTTC. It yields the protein CAWNKIYNEQFF.

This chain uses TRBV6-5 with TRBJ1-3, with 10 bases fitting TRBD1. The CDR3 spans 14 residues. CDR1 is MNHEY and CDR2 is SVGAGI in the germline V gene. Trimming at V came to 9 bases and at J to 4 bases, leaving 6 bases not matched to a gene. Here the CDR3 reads CASGQGGPGNTIYF. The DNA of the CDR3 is TGTGCCAGTGGACAGGGGGGTCCGGGAAACACCATATATTTT.

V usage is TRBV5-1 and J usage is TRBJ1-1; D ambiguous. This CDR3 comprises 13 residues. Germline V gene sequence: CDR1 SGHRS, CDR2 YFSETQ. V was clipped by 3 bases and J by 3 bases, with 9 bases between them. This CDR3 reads CASSSTPDTEAFF. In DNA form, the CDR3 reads TGCGCCAGCAGCTCCACGCCGGACACTGAAGCTTTCTTT.

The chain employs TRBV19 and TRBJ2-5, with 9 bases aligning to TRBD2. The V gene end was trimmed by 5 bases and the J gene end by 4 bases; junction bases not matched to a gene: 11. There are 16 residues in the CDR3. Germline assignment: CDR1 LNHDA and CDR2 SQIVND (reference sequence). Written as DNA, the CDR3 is TGTGCCAGTAGTCCCGGCTTTAGCGGGGGATTAGAGACCCAGTACTTC. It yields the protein CASSPGFSGGLETQYF.

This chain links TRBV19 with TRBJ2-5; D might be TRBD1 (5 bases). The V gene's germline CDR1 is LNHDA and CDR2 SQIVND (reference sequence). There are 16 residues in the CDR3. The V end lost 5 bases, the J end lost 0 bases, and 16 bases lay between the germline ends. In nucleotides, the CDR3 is TGTGCCAGTAGTTCAAACTACCCAGGGTACCAAGAGACCCAGTACTTC. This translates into CASSSNYPGYQETQYF.

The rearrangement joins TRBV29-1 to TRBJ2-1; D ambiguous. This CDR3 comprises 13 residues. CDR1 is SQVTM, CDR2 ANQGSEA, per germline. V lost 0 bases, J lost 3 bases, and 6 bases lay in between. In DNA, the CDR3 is TGCAGCGTTGAAGATAGACACTACAATGAGCAGTTCTTC. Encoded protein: CSVEDRHYNEQFF.

This chain's CDR3 is CASSKGLADYNEQFF. DNA of the CDR3: TGTGCCAGCAGTAAAGGACTAGCGGACTACAATGAGCAGTTCTTC. The chain has TRBV6-1 and TRBJ2-1, with 10 nucleotides matching TRBD2. The CDR3 totals 15 residues. With V trimmed by 5 bases and J by 3 bases, 4 bases remained unmatched. CDR1 and CDR2 from the germline V gene are MNHNS and SASEGT.

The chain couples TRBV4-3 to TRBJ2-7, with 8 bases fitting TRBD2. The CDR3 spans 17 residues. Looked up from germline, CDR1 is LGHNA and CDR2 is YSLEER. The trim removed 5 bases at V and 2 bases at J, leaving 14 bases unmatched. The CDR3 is CASSFLMQAGVAYEQYV. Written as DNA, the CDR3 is TGCGCCAGCAGCTTTTTGATGCAAGCGGGAGTTGCCTACGAGCAGTACGTC.

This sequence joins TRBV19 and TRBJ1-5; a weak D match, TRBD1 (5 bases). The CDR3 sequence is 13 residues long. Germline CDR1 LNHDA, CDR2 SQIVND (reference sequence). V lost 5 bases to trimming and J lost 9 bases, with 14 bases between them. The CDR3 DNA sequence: TGTGCCAGTAGTTACCAGGGTGGAACGCCCCAGCATTTT. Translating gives CASSYQGGTPQHF.

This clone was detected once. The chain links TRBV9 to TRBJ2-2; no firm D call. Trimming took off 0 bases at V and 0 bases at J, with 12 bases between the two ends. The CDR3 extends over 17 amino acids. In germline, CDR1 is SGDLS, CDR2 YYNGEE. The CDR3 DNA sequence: TGTGCCAGCAGCGTAGCTAGGAGTGGTCCGAACACCGGGGAGCTGTTTTTT. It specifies CASSVARSGPNTGELFF.

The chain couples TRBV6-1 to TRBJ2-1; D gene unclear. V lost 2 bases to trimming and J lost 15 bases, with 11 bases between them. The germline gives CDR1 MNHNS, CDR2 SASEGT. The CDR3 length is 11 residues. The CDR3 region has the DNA TGTGCCAGCAGTGAATTCATCAGGTGGTTCTTC. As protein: CASSEFIRWFF.

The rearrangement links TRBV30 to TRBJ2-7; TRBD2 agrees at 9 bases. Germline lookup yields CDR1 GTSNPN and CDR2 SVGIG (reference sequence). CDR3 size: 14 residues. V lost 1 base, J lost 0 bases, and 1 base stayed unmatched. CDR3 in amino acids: CAWSGTSVSYEQYF. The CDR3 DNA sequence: TGTGCCTGGAGTGGGACTAGCGTCTCCTACGAGCAGTACTTC.

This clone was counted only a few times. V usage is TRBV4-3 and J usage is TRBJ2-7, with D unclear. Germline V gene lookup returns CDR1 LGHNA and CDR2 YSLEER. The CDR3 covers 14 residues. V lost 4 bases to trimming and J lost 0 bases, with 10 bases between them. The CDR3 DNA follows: TGCGCCAGCAGCCTACAGCCGAGCTCCTACGAGCAGTACTTC. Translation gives CASSLQPSSYEQYF.

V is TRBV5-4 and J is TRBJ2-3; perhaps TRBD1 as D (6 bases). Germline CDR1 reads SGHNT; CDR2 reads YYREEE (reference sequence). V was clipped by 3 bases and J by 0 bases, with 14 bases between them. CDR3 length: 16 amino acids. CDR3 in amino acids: CASSSRQVSSTDTQYF. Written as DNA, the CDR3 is TGTGCCAGCAGCTCAAGACAGGTTTCTAGCACAGATACGCAGTATTTT.

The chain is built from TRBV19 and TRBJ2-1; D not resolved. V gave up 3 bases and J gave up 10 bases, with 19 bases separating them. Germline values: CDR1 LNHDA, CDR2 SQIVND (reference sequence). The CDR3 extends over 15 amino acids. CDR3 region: CASSIADYEIIEQFF. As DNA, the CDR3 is TGTGCCAGTAGTATCGCGGATTATGAGATAATAGAGCAGTTCTTC.

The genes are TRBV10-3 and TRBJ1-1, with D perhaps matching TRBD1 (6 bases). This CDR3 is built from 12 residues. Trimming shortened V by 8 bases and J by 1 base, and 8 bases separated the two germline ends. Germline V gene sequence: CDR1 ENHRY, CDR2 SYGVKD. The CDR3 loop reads CAIAGANTEAFF. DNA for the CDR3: TGTGCCATCGCAGGGGCGAACACTGAAGCTTTCTTT.

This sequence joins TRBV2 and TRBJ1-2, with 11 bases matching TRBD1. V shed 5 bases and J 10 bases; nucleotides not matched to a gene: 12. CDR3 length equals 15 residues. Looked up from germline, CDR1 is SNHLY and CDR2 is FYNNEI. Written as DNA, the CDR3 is TGTGCCAGCAGTTCGGCCGGGACAGGGGGTTTAGTCTACACCTTC. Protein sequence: CASSSAGTGGLVYTF.

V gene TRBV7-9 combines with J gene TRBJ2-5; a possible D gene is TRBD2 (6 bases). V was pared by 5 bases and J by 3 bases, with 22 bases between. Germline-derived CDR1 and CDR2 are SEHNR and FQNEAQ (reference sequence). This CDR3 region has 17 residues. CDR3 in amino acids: CASSLPEGRTREETQYF. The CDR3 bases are TGTGCCAGCAGCCTGCCGGAGGGCAGGACGAGGGAAGAGACCCAGTACTTC.

Here the CDR3 reads CASSNLGPLGVDEQFF. The CDR3 coding sequence is TGTGCCAGTAGTAATCTGGGCCCCCTGGGAGTGGATGAGCAGTTCTTC. This sequence joins TRBV19 and TRBJ2-1; D perhaps matches TRBD2 (5 bases). This CDR3 is built from 16 residues. CDR1 is LNHDA, CDR2 SQIVND, per germline (reference sequence). V lost 4 bases and J 8 bases, leaving 21 bases between the germline ends.

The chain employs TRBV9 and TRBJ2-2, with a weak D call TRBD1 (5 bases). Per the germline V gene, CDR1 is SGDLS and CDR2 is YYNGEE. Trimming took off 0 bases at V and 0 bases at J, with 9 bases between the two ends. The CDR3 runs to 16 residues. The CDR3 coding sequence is TGTGCCAGCAGCGTAGTCACAGGATCGAACACCGGGGAGCTGTTTTTT. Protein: CASSVVTGSNTGELFF.